One T cell receptor beta chain is described in this entry. The trim removed 8 bases at V and 0 bases at J, leaving 25 bases unmatched. This CDR3 comprises 22 residues. Germline V gene lookup returns CDR1 LNHNV and CDR2 YYDKDF (reference sequence). The sample originates from a study of cytomegalovirus exposure and HLA in healthy donors. Use of 60 Vbeta and 13 Jbeta primers characterized the PCR. The data were produced by immunoSEQ multiplex PCR, yet TCRdb's version contains in-frame clones alone and is incomplete. The table includes about 190,000 clones, approximately 82% detected once. The sequence was obtained from a woman between 18 and 30 years old in good health and CMV-seropositive. V is TRBV15 and J is TRBJ2-1; 10 bases match TRBD1. Specimen: PBMCs. CDR3 sequence reads: CATATGQGFPSAGAGSYNEQFF. CDR3 DNA sequence: TGTGCCACCGCTACGGGACAGGGGTTCCCTTCAGCGGGGGCCGGCTCCTACAATGAGCAGTTCTTC.